One sample yielded the 30 T cell receptor beta chains listed below, sequenced in a study of T cell responses to AZD1222 COVID-19 vaccine. Generated by immunoSEQ multiplex PCR, the TCRdb table keeps only in-frame clones and is missing some. This repertoire shows 120,000 to 150,000 clones, around 93% found once; its top ten account for 3% to 4%. Specimen: peripheral blood, collected 28 days after the second AZD1222 dose. These receptors originate from an adult who received the AZD1222 COVID-19 vaccine.

The chain combines TRBV28 with TRBJ2-4; 7 bases map to TRBD1. This CDR3 spans 16 amino acids. V trimming: 3 bases; J trimming: 1 base; junction bases outside the gene matches: 6. Germline V gene data show CDR1 as MDHEN and CDR2 as SYDVKM. CDR3 sequence reads: CASSFGQDRAKNIQYF. The CDR3 nucleotides read TGTGCCAGCAGTTTTGGACAGGACAGGGCCAAAAACATTCAGTACTTC.

The sample holds one count of this clone. The gene calls are TRBV2 and TRBJ2-5, with 7 positions matching TRBD2. From germline, CDR1 is SNHLY and CDR2 FYNNEI. The CDR3 sequence is 13 residues long. The V and J ends lost 10 bases and 5 bases, in that order; junction bases with no gene match: 10. CDR3 DNA sequence: TGTGCCACCAACGGAGTGGGGGGGGAGACCCAGTACTTC. This translates into CATNGVGGETQYF. The variable domain in full, with the rest retrieved from reference TRBV2 and TRBJ2-5, is EPEVTQTPSHQVTQMGQEVILRCVPISNHLYFYWYRQILGQKVEFLVSFYNNEISEKSEIFDDQFSVERPDGSNFTLKIRSTKLEDSAMYFCATNGVGGETQYFGPGTRLLVL.

V usage is TRBV19 and J usage is TRBJ1-2, with D possibly matching TRBD1 (6 bases). Trimming pared 3 bases from V and 10 bases from J, leaving 24 bases between. The germline V gene encodes CDR1 LNHDA and CDR2 SQIVND (reference sequence). The length of the CDR3 is 16 residues. CDR3 in DNA: TGTGCCAGTAGTATGTGGGGGCGCTTAACGGTCCCAGACTACACCTTC. Translated: CASSMWGRLTVPDYTF.

The CDR3 DNA sequence: TGTGCCAGCAGCGCCACGGGTCCTCAGCCCCAGCATTTT. This encodes CASSATGPQPQHF. The rearrangement links TRBV7-8 to TRBJ1-5; D is unclear. The V gene lost 5 bases and the J gene lost 6 bases, with 11 bases spanning the gap. The germline gives CDR1 SGHVS, CDR2 FQNEAQ. This CDR3 region has 13 residues. The complete variable domain, with remaining parts taken from reference TRBV7-8 and TRBJ1-5, reads GAGVSQSPRYKVAKRGQDVALRCDPISGHVSLFWYQQALGQGPEFLTYFQNEAQLDKSGLPSDRFFAERPEGSVSTLKIQRTQQEDSAVYLCASSATGPQPQHFGDGTRLSIL.

The V gene is TRBV5-1, the J gene TRBJ2-3, with a possible D match to TRBD2 (6 bases). Trimming stripped 4 bases from V and 2 bases from J, with 23 bases between. The CDR3 spans 18 residues. Germline-derived CDR1 and CDR2 are SGHRS and YFSETQ. This chain's CDR3 is CASSPPPLALKITDTQYF. CDR3 DNA: TGCGCCAGCAGCCCGCCCCCCCTAGCGCTGAAGATCACAGATACGCAGTATTTT.

The V gene is TRBV10-3, the J gene TRBJ1-2; perhaps TRBD1 as D (5 bases). The germline V gene encodes CDR1 ENHRY and CDR2 SYGVKD. CDR3 length equals 13 residues. V lost 7 bases to trimming and J lost 4 bases, with 13 bases between them. Here the CDR3 DNA reads TGTGCCATCAAAACAGGCACCTCCTATGGCTACACCTTC. This sequence encodes CAIKTGTSYGYTF.

This chain connects TRBV7-6 to TRBJ2-7, with TRBD2 as a possible D gene (6 bases). The CDR3 consists of 15 residues. Trimming pared 0 bases from V and 0 bases from J, leaving 9 bases between. Germline V gene sequence: CDR1 SGHVS, CDR2 FNYEAQ. The chain's CDR3 is CASSLASGPSYEQYF. The CDR3 DNA follows: TGTGCCAGCAGCTTAGCTAGCGGCCCCTCCTACGAGCAGTACTTC.

The chain has TRBV27 and TRBJ2-7, with TRBD2 matching over 9 bases. CDR1 and CDR2 (germline): MNHEY, SMNVEV (reference sequence). The length of the CDR3 is 15 residues. The trim removed 5 bases at V and 0 bases at J, leaving 5 bases unmatched. The CDR3, as DNA: TGTGCCAGCAGTACGACTAGCGGTCGCTCCTACGAGCAGTACTTC. It translates to CASSTTSGRSYEQYF.

V and J are TRBV27 and TRBJ1-6; possible D gene TRBD1, 5 bases. Germline V gene sequence: CDR1 MNHEY, CDR2 SMNVEV (reference sequence). CDR3 length: 15 residues. V was clipped by 9 bases and J by 7 bases, with 19 bases between them. Here the CDR3 DNA reads TGTGCCAGTTCGGCGACAGTGAACACGAATTCACCCCTCCACTTT. Translation gives CASSATVNTNSPLHF.

The chain has TRBV4-1 and TRBJ2-1; 8 bases map to TRBD2. The germline V gene has CDR1 MGHRA and CDR2 YSYEKL. The junction had 10 bases not matched to a gene; V was cut back by 3 bases and J by 0 bases. The length of the CDR3 is 18 residues. The CDR3 nucleotides are TGCGCCAGCAGCCATTTTGGGGTGAGCGGGAGCTCCTACAATGAGCAGTTCTTC. Amino acid sequence: CASSHFGVSGSSYNEQFF.

The rearrangement links TRBV4-2 to TRBJ1-4; D might be TRBD1 (6 bases). CDR1 is LGHNA, CDR2 YNFKEQ, per germline. This CDR3 region has 17 residues. Trimming took 4 bases from V and 8 from J, leaving 23 bases between them. CDR3 loop: CASSLTQRGGAEEKLFF. The CDR3 bases are TGTGCCAGCAGCCTCACGCAACGAGGGGGGGCCGAGGAAAAACTGTTTTTT.

This clone came up a few times. J is TRBJ1-2 and V is TRBV19, with a weak D call TRBD1 (5 bases). This CDR3 is 18 amino acids long. CDR1 and CDR2 from the germline V gene are LNHDA and SQIVND (reference sequence). The germline V and J ends were trimmed by 2 bases and 2 bases, with 21 bases remaining between them. The CDR3 DNA reads TGTGCCAGTAGTATAAACGAGGGACCCCGGACGGGGAACTATGGCTACACCTTC. Translated: CASSINEGPRTGNYGYTF.

CDR3 protein: CASSSTMTVNTEAFF. The CDR3 DNA reads as TGTGCCAGCAGCTCGACAATGACAGTGAACACTGAAGCTTTCTTT. The rearrangement joins TRBV7-2 to TRBJ1-1, with D maybe TRBD1 (5 bases). Trimming took 4 bases from V and 0 from J, leaving 12 bases between them. The CDR3 runs 15 residues. From germline, CDR1 is SGHTA and CDR2 FQGNSA.

This clone appeared a single time. This chain links TRBV7-3 with TRBJ2-7; perhaps D is TRBD1 or TRBD2 (5 bases each). CDR1 is SGHTA, CDR2 FQGTGA, per germline. Trimming stripped 1 base from V and 2 bases from J, with 12 bases between. The CDR3 totals 15 residues. CDR3 region: CASSLRGALPYEQYF. CDR3 coding DNA: TGTGCCAGCAGCTTAAGAGGGGCGCTCCCCTACGAGCAGTACTTC.

This chain joins TRBV9 and TRBJ1-2; D may be TRBD1 (5 bases). The CDR3 covers 14 residues. The germline V gene encodes CDR1 SGDLS and CDR2 YYNGEE. V was shortened by 5 bases and J by 0 bases, with 11 bases between the two germline ends. The CDR3 bases are TGTGCCAGCAGGTTTCAGGGCACTAACTATGGCTACACCTTC. This encodes CASRFQGTNYGYTF.

V is TRBV7-2 and J is TRBJ2-2; TRBD2 aligns across 10 bases. Germline assignment: CDR1 SGHTA and CDR2 FQGNSA. The trim removed 6 bases at V and 7 bases at J, leaving 11 bases unmatched. This CDR3 contains 16 residues. CDR3 in amino acids: CASSPFSGGSVGELFF. The CDR3 DNA sequence: TGTGCCAGCAGTCCGTTTAGCGGGGGGTCGGTCGGGGAGCTGTTTTTT. Full variable domain (outside the CDR3, taken from reference TRBV7-2 and TRBJ2-2): GAGVSQSPSNKVTEKGKDVELRCDPISGHTALYWYRQSLGQGLEFLIYFQGNSAPDKSGLPSDRFSAERTGGSVSTLTIQRTQQEDSAVYLCASSPFSGGSVGELFFGEGSRLTVL.

This clone was picked up many times. The chain is built from TRBV27 and TRBJ2-7; 10 bases line up with TRBD1. The CDR3 extends over 14 amino acids. CDR1 is MNHEY, CDR2 SMNVEV, per germline (reference sequence). The trim removed 5 bases at V and 6 bases at J, leaving 7 bases unmatched. CDR3 in amino acids: CASSRAGTGVEQYF. DNA of the CDR3: TGTGCCAGCAGTAGGGCCGGGACAGGGGTCGAGCAGTACTTC.

The chain carries TRBV5-1 and TRBJ1-4; 8 nucleotides align to TRBD1. CDR1 is SGHRS and CDR2 is YFSETQ in the germline V gene. J gave up 8 bases and V 3 bases, and 6 bases lay outside the gene matches. The CDR3 loop spans 14 amino acids. The chain's CDR3 is CASSSDRAGEKLFF. Here the CDR3 DNA reads TGCGCCAGCAGCTCGGACAGGGCTGGGGAAAAACTGTTTTTT.

Comments on this clone: The junction departs from germline at one end; a sequencing error may be responsible. The chain employs TRBV2 and TRBJ1-2; tentatively, D is TRBD1 (6 bases). In germline, CDR1 is SNHLY, CDR2 FYNNEI. The CDR3 is made up of 14 amino acids. CDR3 nucleotide sequence: TGTGCCAGCAGAGAAGCCAATCAGGGGCCTGGCTACACCTTC. Translation gives CASREANQGPGYTF.

V is TRBV7-9 and J is TRBJ1-4; no clear D. This CDR3 has 14 residues. Per germline, CDR1 SEHNR and CDR2 FQNEAQ (reference sequence). The V end was cut by 4 bases, the J end by 4 bases, with 10 bases between. This CDR3 is CASSSKTDNEKLFF. The CDR3 nucleotides read TGTGCCAGCAGCTCAAAAACAGATAATGAAAAACTGTTTTTT.

The J gene is TRBJ1-4, the V gene TRBV18; D not certain. The V gene's germline CDR1 is KGHSH and CDR2 LQKENI. Trimming pared 3 bases from V and 11 bases from J, leaving 10 bases between. CDR3 size: 12 residues. The CDR3 sequence is CASSPQQEKLFF. For the CDR3, the DNA is TGTGCCAGCTCACCCCAACAAGAGAAACTGTTTTTT.

This chain connects TRBV19 to TRBJ2-5; 13 bases fit TRBD2. The V segment lost 1 base and the J segment 6 bases; nucleotides outside the gene matches: 5. This CDR3 has 16 amino acids. Germline-derived CDR1 and CDR2 are LNHDA and SQIVND (reference sequence). For the CDR3, the DNA is TGTGCCAGTAGTATAGGACGGACTAGCGGGAGACAGACCCAGTACTTC. Encoded protein: CASSIGRTSGRQTQYF.

V usage is TRBV7-9 and J usage is TRBJ2-5, with unresolved D. V gave up 2 bases and J gave up 3 bases, with 1 base separating them. This CDR3 is built from 11 residues. The germline V gene has CDR1 SEHNR and CDR2 FQNEAQ (reference sequence). CDR3 bases: TGTGCCAGCAGCTTAAAAGAGACCCAGTACTTC. Protein: CASSLKETQYF.

Notes on this clone: Different DNA sequences within this sample yield the same CDR3. This chain uses TRBV6-1 with TRBJ2-3, with D possibly TRBD2 on 6 matching bases. The CDR3 contains 13 residues. The V end was cut by 0 bases, the J end by 5 bases, with 6 bases between. The germline V gene encodes CDR1 MNHNS and CDR2 SASEGT. The CDR3 coding sequence is TGTGCCAGCAGTGAAGCGCGGGGAGATACGCAGTATTTT. This codes for CASSEARGDTQYF.

CDR3 sequence: CASSLELTSDEQYF. CDR3 in DNA: TGTGCCAGCAGCTTGGAACTGACTAGCGACGAGCAGTACTTC. The V gene is TRBV5-4, the J gene TRBJ2-7; 8 bases fit TRBD2. CDR1 is SGHNT, CDR2 YYREEE, per germline (reference sequence). Trimming removed 0 bases from V and 5 bases from J; junction bases left unmatched: 4. This CDR3 is 14 amino acids long.

The V call is TRBV30, the J call TRBJ1-1, with D perhaps matching TRBD1 (5 bases). V was clipped by 1 base and J by 4 bases, with 10 bases between them. This CDR3 region has 13 residues. Germline V CDR1 and CDR2: GTSNPN, SVGIG (reference sequence). This chain's CDR3 is CAWSGSGTTEAFF. CDR3 bases: TGTGCCTGGAGTGGATCAGGGACCACTGAAGCTTTCTTT.

J is TRBJ1-2 and V is TRBV6-4, with 9 nucleotides matching TRBD1. V dropped 4 bases and J dropped 8; count of bases not matched to a gene: 5. CDR3 length: 13 residues. Germline CDR1 MRHNA, CDR2 SNTAGT. Here the CDR3 reads CASSAGTGTGYTF. The CDR3 DNA reads as TGTGCCAGCAGTGCCGGGACAGGGACAGGCTACACCTTC.

This chain joins TRBV7-9 and TRBJ1-1; D is unresolved. Germline V gene sequence: CDR1 SEHNR, CDR2 FQNEAQ (reference sequence). The CDR3 runs 12 residues. V lost 8 bases, J lost 1 base, and 8 bases lay in between. CDR3 loop: CASRWGNTEAFF. CDR3 in DNA: TGTGCCAGCCGTTGGGGGAACACTGAAGCTTTCTTT.

V usage is TRBV7-9 and J usage is TRBJ2-5, with TRBD1 matching 12 bases. V lost 1 base and J lost 1; bases outside the gene matches: 1. Germline V gene sequence: CDR1 SEHNR, CDR2 FQNEAQ (reference sequence). CDR3 size: 16 residues. CDR3 nucleotide sequence: TGTGCCAGCAGCTTAGGGGGACAGGGGGCCCAAGAGACCCAGTACTTC. Translating gives CASSLGGQGAQETQYF.

This clone occurred once. The genes are TRBV18 and TRBJ1-4; D gene unclear. Germline assignment: CDR1 KGHSH and CDR2 LQKENI. CDR3 size: 17 residues. Deletions cut 0 bases from V and 1 base from J, with 12 bases between. The CDR3, as DNA: TGTGCCAGCTCACCACCCCCAGGCACCCGAACTAATGAAAAACTGTTTTTT. Amino acid sequence: CASSPPPGTRTNEKLFF.